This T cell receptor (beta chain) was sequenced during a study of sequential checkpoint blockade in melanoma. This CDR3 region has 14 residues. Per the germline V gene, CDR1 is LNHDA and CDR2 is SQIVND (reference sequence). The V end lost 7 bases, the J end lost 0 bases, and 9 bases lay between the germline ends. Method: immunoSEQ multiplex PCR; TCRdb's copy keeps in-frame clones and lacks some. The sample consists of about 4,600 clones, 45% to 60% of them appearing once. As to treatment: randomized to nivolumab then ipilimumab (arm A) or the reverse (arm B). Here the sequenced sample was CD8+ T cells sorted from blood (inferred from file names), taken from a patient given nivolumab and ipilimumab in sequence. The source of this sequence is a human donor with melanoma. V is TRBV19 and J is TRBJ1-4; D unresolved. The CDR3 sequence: CASTPLATNEKLFF. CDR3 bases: TGTGCCAGTACCCCCCTTGCAACTAATGAAAAACTGTTTTTT.